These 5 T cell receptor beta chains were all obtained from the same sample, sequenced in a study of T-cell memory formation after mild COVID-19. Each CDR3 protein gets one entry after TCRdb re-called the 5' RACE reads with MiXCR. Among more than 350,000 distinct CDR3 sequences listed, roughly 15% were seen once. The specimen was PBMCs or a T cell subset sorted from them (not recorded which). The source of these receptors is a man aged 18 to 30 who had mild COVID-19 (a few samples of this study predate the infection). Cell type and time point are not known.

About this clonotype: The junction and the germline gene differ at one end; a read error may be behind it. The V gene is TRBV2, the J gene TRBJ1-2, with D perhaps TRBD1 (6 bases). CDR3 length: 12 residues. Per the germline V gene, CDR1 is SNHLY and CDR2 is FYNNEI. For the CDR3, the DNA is TGTGCCAGCCTCTCAGGGGTCAGCATCCCGAACTTC. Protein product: CASLSGVSIPNF.

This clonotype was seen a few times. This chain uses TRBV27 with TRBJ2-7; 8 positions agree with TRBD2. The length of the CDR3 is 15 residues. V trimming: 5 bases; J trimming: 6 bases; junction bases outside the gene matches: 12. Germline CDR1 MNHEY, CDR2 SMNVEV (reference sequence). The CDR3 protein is CASSVRGGVVFEQYF. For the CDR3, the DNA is TGTGCCAGCAGTGTTCGGGGGGGCGTGGTATTCGAGCAGTACTTC.

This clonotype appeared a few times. The CDR3 nucleotides are TGTGCCAGCAGTTTCGACCGGGAAACGAAACATTTT. Amino acid sequence: CASSFDRETKHF. The rearrangement uses TRBV12-3 or TRBV12-4 and TRBJ1-5, with unresolved D. This CDR3 is 12 amino acids long. V shed 3 bases and J shed 16 bases, with 16 bases lying between them.

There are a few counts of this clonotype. DNA of the CDR3: TGTGCCACCAGCAGAGGGGCCTACGAGCAGTACTTC. Amino acid sequence: CATSRGAYEQYF. The genes are TRBV15 and TRBJ2-7; D remains ambiguous. This CDR3 comprises 12 residues. V shed 1 base and J shed 2 bases, with 3 bases lying between them. In germline, CDR1 is LNHNV, CDR2 YYDKDF (reference sequence).

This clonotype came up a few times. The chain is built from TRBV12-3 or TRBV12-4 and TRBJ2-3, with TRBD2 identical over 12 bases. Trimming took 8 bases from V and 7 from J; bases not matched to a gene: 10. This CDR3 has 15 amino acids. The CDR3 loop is CASGLAGGAVYTQYF. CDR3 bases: TGTGCCAGCGGCCTAGCGGGGGGGGCCGTATATACGCAGTATTTT.